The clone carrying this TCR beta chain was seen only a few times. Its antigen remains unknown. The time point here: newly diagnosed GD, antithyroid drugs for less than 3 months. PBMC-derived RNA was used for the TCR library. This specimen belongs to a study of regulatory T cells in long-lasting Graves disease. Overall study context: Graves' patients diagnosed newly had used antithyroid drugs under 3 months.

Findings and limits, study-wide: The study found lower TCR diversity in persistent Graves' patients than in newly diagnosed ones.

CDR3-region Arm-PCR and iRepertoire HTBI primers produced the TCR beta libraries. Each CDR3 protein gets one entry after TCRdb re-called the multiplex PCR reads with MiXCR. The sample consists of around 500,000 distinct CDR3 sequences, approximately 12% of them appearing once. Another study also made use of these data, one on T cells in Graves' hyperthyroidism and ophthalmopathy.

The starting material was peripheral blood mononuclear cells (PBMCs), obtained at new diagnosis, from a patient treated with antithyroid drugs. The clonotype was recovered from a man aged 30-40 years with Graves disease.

The CDR3 bases are TGTGCCAGCAGCCAAGATCTGGTCGGGAGCTGGGCAGATACGCAGTATTTT. This codes for CASSQDLVGSWADTQYF. The rearrangement links TRBV3-1 to TRBJ2-3, with D tentatively TRBD2 (6 bases). Trimming shortened V by 0 bases and J by 4 bases, and 17 bases separated the two germline ends. The germline gives CDR1 LGHDT, CDR2 YNNKEL (reference sequence). CDR3 size: 17 residues.